Presented here are 27 T cell receptor beta chains from one specimen sequenced in a study of cytomegalovirus exposure and HLA in healthy donors (dated by TCRdb to between 2016 and 2019). The library relied on the immunoSEQ multiplex PCR assay. A mixture of 60 forward primers for TCR Vbeta segments and 13 reverse primers for TCR Jbeta segments was used in the multiplex PCR. The clones in this table, taken by TCRdb from immuneACCESS, are in-frame only. Not every clone is retained; where verified, under half of the shortfall comes from an unresolved V gene, and the cause of the rest is unknown. For this sample the table gives about 120,000 clones, of which about 81% were detected only once. The leading ten clones occupy 2.9% of the sample. The sequencing sample was made of PBMCs. The receptor source for this set is a woman between 35 and 50 years old in good health and CMV-seropositive.

The chain couples TRBV4-2 to TRBJ2-2; TRBD2 matches at 9 bases. With 9 bases clipped from V and 1 base from J, the junction kept 3 bases outside the gene matches. The germline V gene encodes CDR1 LGHNA and CDR2 YNFKEQ. The CDR3 is 14 residues long. The CDR3 DNA reads TGTGCCAGTAATAGCGGGGGGAACACCGGGGAGCTGTTTTTT. This sequence encodes CASNSGGNTGELFF.

In its sample, this clone was seen once. This sequence joins TRBV14 and TRBJ1-1, with 7 bases identical to TRBD1. This CDR3 region has 15 residues. Germline CDR1 reads SGHDN; CDR2 reads FVKESK. V lost 2 bases, J lost 0 bases, and 3 bases stayed unmatched. The CDR3 DNA sequence: TGTGCCAGCAGCCAACGACAGGGCCTGAACACTGAAGCTTTCTTT. It specifies CASSQRQGLNTEAFF.

The J gene is TRBJ2-1, the V gene TRBV2; 12 nucleotides align to TRBD2. Germline V gene sequence: CDR1 SNHLY, CDR2 FYNNEI. V shed 4 bases, J shed 6 bases, and the junction held 10 bases outside the gene matches. The CDR3 contains 17 residues. DNA of the CDR3: TGTGCCAGCAGTGCTGGACTAGCGGGATCCTTAGTCAATGAGCAGTTCTTC. Amino acids: CASSAGLAGSLVNEQFF.

This CDR3 reads CASSYSDSNSYEQYF. Written as DNA, the CDR3 is TGTGCCAGCAGTTACTCAGACTCCAATTCCTACGAGCAGTACTTC. The J gene is TRBJ2-7, the V gene TRBV6-6; D is ambiguous. This CDR3 region has 15 residues. Germline CDR1 is MNHNY and CDR2 is SVGAGI (reference sequence). Between the trimmed V and J ends, which lost 0 bases and 1 base, there was a span of 10 bases.

This clone is a singleton in its sample. The chain employs TRBV2 and TRBJ2-7, with 9 nucleotides matching TRBD1. After removal of 7 bases from V and 4 bases from J, the junction contained 11 bases not matched to a gene. CDR1 is SNHLY, CDR2 FYNNEI, per germline. The CDR3 contains 15 residues. The chain's CDR3 is CASIPTGGIWYEQYF. The CDR3 nucleotides are TGTGCCAGCATACCCACAGGGGGCATCTGGTACGAGCAGTACTTC.

This rearrangement joins TRBV6-1 to TRBJ1-2, with D tentatively TRBD1 (6 bases). This CDR3 spans 13 amino acids. V was trimmed by 7 bases and J by 0 bases, leaving 9 bases between them. CDR1 and CDR2 from the germline V gene are MNHNS and SASEGT. The CDR3 loop is CASTRTANYGYTF. CDR3 bases: TGTGCCAGCACGAGGACAGCTAACTATGGCTACACCTTC.

The chain couples TRBV5-4 to TRBJ2-7; 7 bases are shared with TRBD1. This CDR3 is 14 amino acids long. Germline V gene lookup returns CDR1 SGHNT and CDR2 YYREEE (reference sequence). The V segment lost 4 bases and the J segment 0 bases; nucleotides outside the gene matches: 4. In DNA, the CDR3 is TGTGCCAGCAGCCCAGCAGGGGGCTCCTACGAGCAGTACTTC. Amino acid sequence: CASSPAGGSYEQYF.

CDR3 sequence (DNA): TGCGCCAGCAGCCAATCTGTGACAGGGGCGAGCTCTGGCTACACCTTC. Its protein is CASSQSVTGASSGYTF. The chain combines TRBV4-3 with TRBJ1-2; TRBD1 matches at 8 bases. Germline V gene sequence: CDR1 LGHNA, CDR2 YSLEER. V lost 2 bases and J lost 7; bases outside the gene matches: 12. This CDR3 contains 16 residues.

This clone occurred a few times. CDR3 in DNA: TGTGCCAGCAGCGTAGGAGAGGGACTAGCTGGCAATGAGCAGTTCTTC. Amino acids: CASSVGEGLAGNEQFF. The V call is TRBV9, the J call TRBJ2-1; TRBD2 matches at 9 bases. The CDR3 length is 16 residues. Germline lookup yields CDR1 SGDLS and CDR2 YYNGEE. V gave up 0 bases and J gave up 6 bases; unmatched junction bases: 7. The whole variable domain, remainder taken from reference TRBV9 and TRBJ2-1, is DSGVTQTPKHLITATGQRVTLRCSPRSGDLSVYWYQQSLDQGLQFLIQYYNGEERAKGNILERFSAQQFPDLHSELNLSSLELGDSALYFCASSVGEGLAGNEQFFGPGTRLTVL.

The chain links TRBV11-2 to TRBJ2-7; 8 bases align to TRBD2. Germline CDR1 SGHAT, CDR2 FQNNGV. Germline trimming cut 1 base from V and 1 base from J; bases unmatched to any gene: 9. The CDR3 totals 17 residues. DNA for the CDR3: TGTGCCAGCAGCTTAGGGTCCGGCGGGAGGTATTCCTACGAGCAGTACTTC. This translates into CASSLGSGGRYSYEQYF. Full variable domain (rest looked up from reference TRBV11-2 and TRBJ2-7): EAGVAQSPRYKIIEKRQSVAFWCNPISGHATLYWYQQILGQGPKLLIQFQNNGVVDDSQLPKDRFSAERLKGVDSTLKIQPAKLEDSAVYLCASSLGSGGRYSYEQYFGPGTRLTVT.

The rearrangement joins TRBV28 to TRBJ1-1; no reliable D call. CDR3 length equals 12 residues. The V gene's germline CDR1 is MDHEN and CDR2 SYDVKM. Trimming stripped 7 bases from V and 5 bases from J, with 11 bases between. The CDR3 region has the DNA TGTGCCAGCACCACGGGATGGACTGAAGCTTTCTTT. Amino acids: CASTTGWTEAFF.

This chain uses TRBV30 with TRBJ2-7; 7 bases are a match to TRBD1. Germline V CDR1 and CDR2: GTSNPN, SVGIG (reference sequence). The CDR3 extends over 13 amino acids. Germline trimming cut 6 bases from V and 2 bases from J; bases unmatched to any gene: 7. The CDR3 sequence: CACGQAWAYEQYF. The CDR3 nucleotides read TGTGCCTGCGGACAGGCTTGGGCCTACGAGCAGTACTTC.

The chain recombines TRBV6-5 with TRBJ2-7; D call uncertain. The CDR3 has 11 residues. V was trimmed by 6 bases and J by 3 bases, leaving 6 bases between them. Germline V gene sequence: CDR1 MNHEY, CDR2 SVGAGI. CDR3 in DNA: TGTGCCAGCAGGCAGTACTACGAGCAGTACTTC. Amino acids: CASRQYYEQYF.

The V call is TRBV15, the J call TRBJ2-3, with 7 nucleotides matching TRBD2. CDR1 LNHNV and CDR2 YYDKDF come from the germline V gene (reference sequence). The CDR3 length is 16 residues. V lost 0 bases to trimming and J lost 0 bases; unmatched junction nucleotides: 3. Here the CDR3 reads CATSRDAGVSTDTQYF. The CDR3 DNA reads TGTGCCACCAGCAGAGATGCGGGGGTTAGCACAGATACGCAGTATTTT.

The CDR3 bases are TGTGCCAGCAGCTTGAGCGGGAGACTCTACAATGAGCAGTTCTTC. This translates into CASSLSGRLYNEQFF. The gene calls are TRBV5-4 and TRBJ2-1; 8 nucleotides align to TRBD2. The CDR3 has 15 residues. V shed 1 base, J shed 3 bases, and the junction held 3 bases outside the gene matches. Germline assignment: CDR1 SGHNT and CDR2 YYREEE (reference sequence).

The chain links TRBV19 to TRBJ1-1; D might be TRBD1 (5 bases). Germline V gene lookup returns CDR1 LNHDA and CDR2 SQIVND (reference sequence). The CDR3 covers 13 residues. Trimming left V 4 bases short and J 2 bases short, with 8 bases between. The CDR3 DNA reads as TGTGCCAGTAGTACAGGGTTTAACACTGAAGCTTTCTTT. This codes for CASSTGFNTEAFF.

V is TRBV30 and J is TRBJ2-3; TRBD2 might be the D (5 bases). The CDR3 totals 12 residues. Trimming removed 3 bases from V and 6 bases from J, with 10 bases in between. CDR1 is GTSNPN, CDR2 SVGIG, per germline (reference sequence). This CDR3 is CAWRFGVDTQYF. The CDR3 nucleotides are TGTGCCTGGAGATTCGGGGTGGATACGCAGTATTTT.

The genes are TRBV14 and TRBJ1-3; tentatively, D is TRBD1 (6 bases). Trimming removed 4 bases at V and 0 bases at J, with 10 bases between. The germline V gene encodes CDR1 SGHDN and CDR2 FVKESK. There are 15 residues in the CDR3. CDR3 in amino acids: CASSLGASSGNTIYF. CDR3 DNA sequence: TGTGCCAGCAGCCTGGGGGCGAGCTCTGGAAACACCATATATTTT. The whole variable domain, filled in from reference TRBV14 and TRBJ1-3, reads EAGVTQFPSHSVIEKGQTVTLRCDPISGHDNLYWYRRVMGKEIKFLLHFVKESKQDESGMPNNRFLAERTGGTYSTLKVQPAELEDSGVYFCASSLGASSGNTIYFGEGSWLTVV.

The genes are TRBV9 and TRBJ1-2; perhaps TRBD1 as D (6 bases). The CDR3 is 14 amino acids. The V end was cut by 4 bases, the J end by 8 bases, with 18 bases between. Germline CDR1 SGDLS, CDR2 YYNGEE. The CDR3 protein is CASSPLGGASGYTF. CDR3 DNA: TGTGCCAGCAGCCCTTTGGGGGGGGCATCGGGCTACACCTTC.

This clone was observed a single time. The V and J genes are TRBV5-1 and TRBJ2-3; 7 bases are shared with TRBD2. The CDR3 has 14 amino acids. J lost 2 bases, V lost 2 bases, and 2 bases had no gene match. Germline CDR1 is SGHRS and CDR2 is YFSETQ. CDR3 in DNA: TGCGCCAGCAGCTTAGCGGGAATCACAGATACGCAGTATTTT. Amino acid sequence: CASSLAGITDTQYF.

This sequence joins TRBV5-4 and TRBJ1-6; TRBD1 aligns across 7 bases. The CDR3 spans 14 residues. Germline CDR1 reads SGHNT; CDR2 reads YYREEE (reference sequence). V was clipped by 0 bases and J by 13 bases; unmatched bases: 7. The CDR3 here is CASSLAGGFGPLHF. DNA for the CDR3: TGTGCCAGCAGCTTGGCAGGGGGTTTTGGTCCCCTCCACTTT.

The rearrangement joins TRBV28 to TRBJ2-1, with 12 bases fitting TRBD2. V gave up 4 bases and J gave up 5 bases; unmatched junction bases: 3. CDR3 length: 15 amino acids. The germline V gene encodes CDR1 MDHEN and CDR2 SYDVKM. CDR3 amino acids: CASSSSGRGHNEQFF. CDR3 coding DNA: TGTGCCAGCAGTTCTAGCGGGAGGGGGCACAATGAGCAGTTCTTC.

This chain connects TRBV7-8 to TRBJ1-4; D uncertain. Trimming took 5 bases from V and 3 from J, leaving 10 bases between them. This CDR3 contains 14 residues. The germline V gene has CDR1 SGHVS and CDR2 FQNEAQ. The CDR3 DNA sequence: TGTGCCAGCAGCATGACCGAGGCTAATGAAAAACTGTTTTTT. Translated, it gives CASSMTEANEKLFF. Combining the CDR3 with reference TRBV7-8 and TRBJ1-4 gives the whole variable domain GAGVSQSPRYKVAKRGQDVALRCDPISGHVSLFWYQQALGQGPEFLTYFQNEAQLDKSGLPSDRFFAERPEGSVSTLKIQRTQQEDSAVYLCASSMTEANEKLFFGSGTQLSVL.

The chain is built from TRBV5-1 and TRBJ2-7; D is perhaps TRBD1 (6 bases). The V and J ends lost 0 bases and 2 bases respectively, with 21 bases between them. The CDR3 is made up of 18 amino acids. Per germline, CDR1 SGHRS and CDR2 YFSETQ. The CDR3 here is CASSLEGNFVGGAYEQYF. CDR3 nucleotides: TGCGCCAGCAGCTTGGAGGGAAACTTCGTAGGGGGAGCCTACGAGCAGTACTTC.

V is TRBV18 and J is TRBJ1-5, with D unresolved. The CDR3 is 12 amino acids. V was clipped by 0 bases and J by 11 bases, with 8 bases between them. From germline, CDR1 is KGHSH and CDR2 LQKENI. The DNA for the CDR3 is TGTGCCAGCTCACCACCGGAGAGGACCCAGCATTTT. Its translation is CASSPPERTQHF.

The rearrangement links TRBV5-1 to TRBJ2-1; D perhaps matches TRBD1 (7 bases). The CDR3 is 19 amino acids. Germline V gene data show CDR1 as SGHRS and CDR2 as YFSETQ. Deletions cut 0 bases from V and 0 bases from J, with 19 bases between. CDR3: CASSLASRGAQSSYNEQFF. The CDR3 nucleotides read TGCGCCAGCAGCTTGGCCTCCAGGGGGGCCCAGAGCTCCTACAATGAGCAGTTCTTC.

The chain is built from TRBV27 and TRBJ2-2; 9 positions match TRBD2. Germline CDR1 and CDR2: MNHEY and SMNVEV (reference sequence). J was trimmed by 0 bases and V by 2 bases; bases with no gene match: 7. This CDR3 comprises 18 residues. The CDR3 loop is CASSLSGRTSTNTGELFF. The DNA for the CDR3 is TGTGCCAGCAGTTTAAGCGGGAGGACCTCAACGAACACCGGGGAGCTGTTTTTT.